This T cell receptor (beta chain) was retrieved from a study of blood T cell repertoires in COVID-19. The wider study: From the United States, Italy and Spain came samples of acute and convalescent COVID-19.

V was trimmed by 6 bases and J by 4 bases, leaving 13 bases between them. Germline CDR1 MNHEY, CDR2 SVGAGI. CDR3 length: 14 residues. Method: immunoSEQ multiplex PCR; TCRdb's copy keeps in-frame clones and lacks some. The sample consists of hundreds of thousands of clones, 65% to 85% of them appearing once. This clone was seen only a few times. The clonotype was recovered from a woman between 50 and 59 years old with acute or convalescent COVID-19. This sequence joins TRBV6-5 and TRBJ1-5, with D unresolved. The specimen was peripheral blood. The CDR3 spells CASSPSTGNQPQHF. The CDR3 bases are TGTGCCAGCAGCCCCTCGACGGGGAATCAGCCCCAGCATTTT.